This TCR beta chain was profiled in a study of blood T cells in healthy people across ages. Background on the study: About one barcoded beta molecule per two T cells was captured by template switching. The study, taken as a whole, reports: Long-lived donors exceeded aged donors in naive CD4+ cells and diversity.

The CDR3 extends over 13 amino acids. V lost 6 bases, J lost 0 bases, and 8 bases lay in between. CDR1 SQVTM and CDR2 ANQGSEA come from the germline V gene. PCR was performed a second time for about 7 to 11 cycles using a sample-barcoded 5' primer and a J-beta primer mix. Using its own MiXCR run on the 5' RACE reads, TCRdb lists one record per CDR3 protein. The data show fewer than 800,000 distinct CDR3 sequences, roughly 21% seen once. This clonotype was counted a few times. The antigen is undetermined. Input material: blood. The sequence came from a man between 65 and 85 years old in good health. The chain links TRBV29-1 to TRBJ1-4; maybe TRBD1 (6 bases). For the CDR3, the DNA is TGCAGCGTCACAGGGACAACTAATGAAAAACTGTTTTTT. Protein product: CSVTGTTNEKLFF.